A single sample is the source of the 16 T cell receptor beta chains below, sequenced in a study of shared clonotypes between healthy human individuals. The repertoire was sequenced with immunoSEQ multiplex PCR; TCRdb's copy has only in-frame clones and lacks some. There are 2.3 million or so clones in the sample; about 92% occur only once, and about 0.37% lies in the top ten. The sequencing sample was made of naive CD4+ T cells from PBMCs. Subset: CD45RA+ positively selected. Receptors were obtained from a man aged 18 to 35 in good health. Some clones in this sample may be carry-over from other donors' samples.

The gene calls are TRBV7-8 and TRBJ2-5; D remains unclear. The germline V gene encodes CDR1 SGHVS and CDR2 FQNEAQ. CDR3 length: 12 amino acids. Deletions cut 4 bases from V and 0 bases from J, with 3 bases between. Written as DNA, the CDR3 is TGTGCCAGCAGCTCGTACCAAGAGACCCAGTACTTC. This encodes CASSSYQETQYF.

This chain joins TRBV5-1 and TRBJ2-2; 12 bases match TRBD2. V dropped 3 bases and J dropped 4; count of bases not matched to a gene: 4. Germline-derived CDR1 and CDR2 are SGHRS and YFSETQ. The CDR3 spans 16 residues. The CDR3 DNA reads as TGCGCCAGCAGCTCTAGCGGGAGGGCCCCCACCGGGGAGCTGTTTTTT. Amino acid sequence: CASSSSGRAPTGELFF.

V and J are TRBV5-4 and TRBJ1-2; D perhaps matches TRBD1 (5 bases). CDR1 SGHNT and CDR2 YYREEE come from the germline V gene (reference sequence). The length of the CDR3 is 14 residues. Between the trimmed V and J ends, which lost 0 bases and 4 bases, there was a span of 10 bases. The CDR3 loop is CASSLDRNSYGYTF. The CDR3 coding sequence is TGTGCCAGCAGCTTGGACAGGAATAGCTATGGCTACACCTTC.

The chain couples TRBV10-1 to TRBJ2-1; D assignment may be TRBD1 or TRBD2 (6 bases each). Trimming cost V 7 bases and J 4 bases, with 17 bases left between them. The CDR3 has 15 amino acids. Germline CDR1 WNHNN, CDR2 SYGVQD (reference sequence). The CDR3 is CASTKGGSGYNEQFF. DNA for the CDR3: TGCGCCAGCACGAAGGGGGGATCCGGGTACAATGAGCAGTTCTTC.

This chain joins TRBV9 and TRBJ2-1; D is tentatively TRBD1 or TRBD2 (6 bases each). The CDR3 runs 15 residues. Per germline, CDR1 SGDLS and CDR2 YYNGEE. The V and J ends lost 4 bases and 5 bases respectively, with 16 bases between them. CDR3 residues: CASSPHGRDNNEQFF. The DNA of the CDR3 is TGTGCCAGCAGCCCCCACGGGCGGGACAACAATGAGCAGTTCTTC.

The chain combines TRBV28 with TRBJ1-5; D remains unclear. The CDR3 has 15 residues. With 3 bases removed from V and 11 bases from J, the gap between germline ends came to 20 bases. CDR1 MDHEN and CDR2 SYDVKM come from the germline V gene. DNA for the CDR3: TGTGCCAGCAGTTTGGGAGACGGTGGACGAATGACCCAGCATTTT. Translating it yields CASSLGDGGRMTQHF.

This chain links TRBV28 with TRBJ2-7, with D possibly being TRBD2 (5 bases). Between the trimmed V and J ends, which lost 5 bases and 4 bases, there was a span of 15 bases. The CDR3 runs to 14 residues. CDR1 is MDHEN and CDR2 is SYDVKM in the germline V gene. Written as DNA, the CDR3 is TGTGCCAGCAGTCTCCAAGGACTGACTTACGAGCAGTACTTC. It is translated as CASSLQGLTYEQYF.

CDR3 in amino acids: CASSQEYRGHQPQHF. The CDR3 DNA follows: TGTGCCAGCAGCCAAGAGTACAGGGGGCATCAGCCCCAGCATTTT. The chain joins TRBV4-2 to TRBJ1-5; TRBD1 aligns across 9 bases. The CDR3 extends over 15 amino acids. Per the germline V gene, CDR1 is LGHNA and CDR2 is YNFKEQ. J was trimmed by 5 bases and V by 0 bases; bases with no gene match: 2.

The CDR3 sequence is CASSSHSSRGYTF. CDR3 nucleotide sequence: TGCGCCAGCAGCTCCCACAGCTCCCGTGGCTACACCTTC. The chain recombines TRBV5-1 with TRBJ1-2; no firm D call. This CDR3 is 13 amino acids long. CDR1 is SGHRS and CDR2 is YFSETQ in the germline V gene. V dropped 3 bases and J dropped 7 bases, with 13 bases sitting between them.

Comments on this clone: Other DNA sequences in this sample translate to the same CDR3. The chain has TRBV9 and TRBJ2-2; TRBD1 might be the D (6 bases). CDR1 SGDLS and CDR2 YYNGEE come from the germline V gene. Between the trimmed V and J ends, which lost 0 bases and 2 bases, there was a span of 8 bases. CDR3 size: 15 residues. This CDR3 is CASSVVQGNTGELFF. The CDR3 DNA reads as TGTGCCAGCAGCGTAGTACAGGGCAACACCGGGGAGCTGTTTTTT.

The chain is built from TRBV28 and TRBJ2-5; D not resolved. The CDR3 is made up of 13 amino acids. The germline V and J ends were trimmed by 6 bases and 2 bases, with 10 bases remaining between them. From germline, CDR1 is MDHEN and CDR2 SYDVKM. CDR3 sequence (DNA): TGTGCCAGCAGACCGTATAATCAAGAGACCCAGTACTTC. The encoded protein is CASRPYNQETQYF. Looking up the rest from reference TRBV28 and TRBJ2-5 gives the full variable domain: DVKVTQSSRYLVKRTGEKVFLECVQDMDHENMFWYRQDPGLGLRLIYFSYDVKMKEKGDIPEGYSVSREKKERFSLILESASTNQTSMYLCASRPYNQETQYFGPGTRLLVL.

The chain couples TRBV7-2 to TRBJ1-5; D might be TRBD1 (6 bases). Trimming left V 1 base short and J 5 bases short, with 12 bases between. CDR3 size: 15 residues. Germline V gene lookup returns CDR1 SGHTA and CDR2 FQGNSA. CDR3 sequence reads: CASSLGWTDDQPQHF. In DNA form, the CDR3 reads TGTGCCAGCAGCTTAGGGTGGACAGATGATCAGCCCCAGCATTTT.

The V and J genes are TRBV11-2 and TRBJ2-3; perhaps TRBD2 as D (5 bases). CDR1 and CDR2 (germline): SGHAT, FQNNGV. The V end lost 2 bases, the J end lost 4 bases, and 7 bases lay between the germline ends. The CDR3 runs to 13 residues. In DNA, the CDR3 is TGTGCCAGCAGCTTAACGAGGGCAGATACGCAGTATTTT. This codes for CASSLTRADTQYF. Together with reference TRBV11-2 and TRBJ2-3, the CDR3 gives the full variable domain: EAGVAQSPRYKIIEKRQSVAFWCNPISGHATLYWYQQILGQGPKLLIQFQNNGVVDDSQLPKDRFSAERLKGVDSTLKIQPAKLEDSAVYLCASSLTRADTQYFGPGTRLTVL.

This chain uses TRBV27 with TRBJ2-7; 8 nucleotides align to TRBD1. Germline V gives CDR1 MNHEY, CDR2 SMNVEV (reference sequence). Trimming removed 6 bases from V and 0 bases from J; junction bases left unmatched: 4. There are 14 residues in the CDR3. The CDR3 reads CASRWTGFSYEQYF. In nucleotides, the CDR3 is TGTGCCAGCAGATGGACAGGGTTCTCCTACGAGCAGTACTTC.

To note about this clone: This sample also contains other DNA sequences that code for the same CDR3. The J gene is TRBJ2-3, the V gene TRBV5-1, with 11 bases matching TRBD2. The CDR3 loop spans 15 amino acids. The junction had 3 bases not matched to a gene; V was cut back by 0 bases and J by 6 bases. Germline V gene sequence: CDR1 SGHRS, CDR2 YFSETQ. The CDR3 is CASSLGLAGMDTQYF. CDR3 bases: TGCGCCAGCAGCTTGGGACTAGCGGGAATGGATACGCAGTATTTT.

The chain links TRBV7-2 to TRBJ2-2; D is unclear. Trimming left V 5 bases short and J 10 bases short, with 20 bases between. Germline-derived CDR1 and CDR2 are SGHTA and FQGNSA. The CDR3 length is 15 residues. CDR3 sequence: CASSRRTSWETELFF. DNA for the CDR3: TGTGCCAGCAGCCGTCGGACCTCTTGGGAAACGGAGCTGTTTTTT. Full variable domain (missing parts from reference TRBV7-2 and TRBJ2-2): GAGVSQSPSNKVTEKGKDVELRCDPISGHTALYWYRQSLGQGLEFLIYFQGNSAPDKSGLPSDRFSAERTGGSVSTLTIQRTQQEDSAVYLCASSRRTSWETELFFGEGSRLTVL.